These T cell receptor beta chains were read from a single sample in a study of T cell responses to AZD1222 COVID-19 vaccine. Assay: immunoSEQ multiplex PCR; the TCRdb copy retains only in-frame clones and omits some. Seen here are around 140,000 clones, approximately 93% observed once, and the top ten hold around 12%. Material: peripheral blood, obtained after recovery from COVID-19. The receptors were gathered from an adult who had recovered from COVID-19. Each CDR3 is given with its conserved first and last residue. D genes are given only for firm matches. Clone size is not always given. Where it is, it says once, few, many or a class for expanded clones.

NA,TRBV6-4,NA,TRBJ1-1,TGTGCCAGCAGAGATACCGACAGGAACACTGAAGCTTTCTTT,CASRDTDRNTEAFF
NA,TRBV30,TRBD1,TRBJ2-7,TGTGCCTGGAGTACGGTCAGGGGGCGGTACGAGCAGTACTTC,CAWSTVRGRYEQYF
few,TRBV2,NA,TRBJ1-4,NA,CASSEGGPVGKNCFF
NA,TRBV29-1,TRBD1,TRBJ2-7,TGCAGCGTTACCCGGGACAGTCTATCCTACGAGCAGTACTTC,CSVTRDSLSYEQYF
NA,TRBV6-1,NA,TRBJ2-3,TGTGCCAGCAGTGAAGCCCGAATTAGCGGAGGGGGAGCAGATACGCAGTATTTT,CASSEARISGGGADTQYF
NA,TRBV2,TRBD2,TRBJ2-1,TGTGCCAGCAGAGGGACTAGCGGGAGGTACAATGAGCAGTTCTTC,CASRGTSGRYNEQFF
NA,TRBV5-1,TRBD2,TRBJ2-1,TGCGCCAGCAGCGGTTCGCGGGGGGGCTACAATGAGCAGTTCTTC,CASSGSRGGYNEQFF
NA,TRBV6-5,NA,TRBJ1-5,TGTGCCAGCAGGGCGACACTAGATAGCAATCAGCCCCAGCATTTT,CASRATLDSNQPQHF
NA,TRBV6-5,TRBD2,TRBJ2-5,TGTGCCAGCAGTTCAGGACTAGCGGGATTTGGAGAGACCCAGTACTTC,CASSSGLAGFGETQYF
NA,TRBV18,TRBD2,TRBJ2-7,TGTGCCAGCTCATCGACTAGCGGGGCCTACGAGCAGTACTTC,CASSSTSGAYEQYF
once,TRBV5-1,NA,TRBJ2-5,TGCGCCAGCAGCTTTACAGGCCTCCAAGAGACCCAGTACTTC,CASSFTGLQETQYF
NA,TRBV12-3/TRBV12-4,NA,TRBJ1-1,TGTGCCAGCAGTTTGGGCAACAATGAAGCTTTCTTT,CASSLGNNEAFF
NA,TRBV5-1,TRBD1,TRBJ2-7,TGCGCCAGCAGCTTGGGAGGCAGGGGGACGGGCTACGAGCAGTACTTC,CASSLGGRGTGYEQYF
NA,TRBV27,TRBD1,TRBJ2-1,TGTGCCAGCGGGCCCGGGACAGGGATAGATGAGCAGTTCTTC,CASGPGTGIDEQFF
NA,TRBV7-3,NA,TRBJ2-3,TGTGCCAGCAGCTTGAGAGGGAGCACAGATACGCAGTATTTT,CASSLRGSTDTQYF
NA,TRBV5-5,TRBD2,TRBJ2-7,TGTGCCAGCAGTCGTGTTGAGCGGGGGTCCTACGAGCAGTACTTC,CASSRVERGSYEQYF
NA,TRBV5-6,NA,TRBJ2-6,TGTGCCAGCAGCTGGCAGGGCCTCTCTGGGGCCAACGTCCTGACTTTC,CASSWQGLSGANVLTF
NA,TRBV2,NA,TRBJ2-3,TGTGCCAGCAGTTTGAACAGCCCTACAGATACGCAGTATTTT,CASSLNSPTDTQYF
NA,TRBV7-3,TRBD1,TRBJ1-2,TGTGCCAGCAGCTTATGCCGGGACAGCCTCACGAGGAGCTATGGCTACACCTTC,CASSLCRDSLTRSYGYTF
NA,TRBV29-1,TRBD1,TRBJ2-7,TGCAGCGTCTCTAGAGGGACAGCCTACGAGCAGTACTTC,CSVSRGTAYEQYF
NA,TRBV5-5,NA,TRBJ1-2,TGTGCCAGCAGCTTGGACTTCCAGAACTATGGCTACACCTTC,CASSLDFQNYGYTF
NA,TRBV5-1,NA,TRBJ1-1,TGCGCCAGCAGCTTGGGACTGGGAGTAATGAACACTGAAGCTTTCTTT,CASSLGLGVMNTEAFF
NA,TRBV28,TRBD2,TRBJ2-1,TGTGCCAGCAGTTTATCCGCCCGCGGGGGACGCTCCTACAATGAGCAGTTCTTC,CASSLSARGGRSYNEQFF
once,TRBV19,NA,TRBJ2-7,TGTGCCAGTAGCCCCGTCGGGGAATACGAGCAGTACTTC,CASSPVGEYEQYF
once,TRBV7-2,NA,TRBJ1-5,TGTGCCAGCAGCTTAGGAGTTCTTCAGCCCCAGCATTTT,CASSLGVLQPQHF
once,TRBV7-2,TRBD1,TRBJ1-4,TGTGCCAGCAGCTTTGTGCGCCGGGACAGGGGGGATGAAAAACTGTTTTTT,CASSFVRRDRGDEKLFF
NA,TRBV29-1,NA,TRBJ2-1,TGCAGCGTGCACAGCAATGAGCAGTTCTTC,CSVHSNEQFF
NA,TRBV6-5,NA,TRBJ2-5,TGTGCCAGCAGTTACGGGGCGGGAAAAATGGGGGAGACCCAGTACTTC,CASSYGAGKMGETQYF
NA,TRBV28,TRBD2,TRBJ2-5,TGTGCCAGCAGTTCTCCCGTAGCGGGAGGAGGAGAGACCCAGTACTTC,CASSSPVAGGGETQYF
NA,TRBV19,NA,TRBJ1-1,TGTGCCAGTAGTGCCACGACCCTAACAGGGACCCAGACGGGGAACACTGAAGCTTTCTTT,CASSATTLTGTQTGNTEAFF
NA,TRBV5-6,NA,TRBJ1-6,TGTGCCAGCAGCTTGGGCAGTAAAGGTTCACCCCTCCACTTT,CASSLGSKGSPLHF
once,TRBV12-3/TRBV12-4,NA,TRBJ2-3,TGTGCCAGCAGTTGGGGGAGCACAGATACGCAGTATTTT,CASSWGSTDTQYF
NA,TRBV7-9,NA,TRBJ1-4,TGTGCCAGCAGCTTGGGCGCCGGGGGGGAGGAAAAACTGTTTTTT,CASSLGAGGEEKLFF
NA,TRBV5-1,TRBD1,TRBJ2-1,TGCGCCAGCAGCCCGGGGACAGGCGTATGGAATGAGCAGTTCTTC,CASSPGTGVWNEQFF
NA,TRBV5-5,TRBD2,TRBJ2-1,TGTGCCAGCAGCAGCTCCGGGACTAGGTCTTACAATGAGCAGTTCTTC,CASSSSGTRSYNEQFF
few,TRBV5-1,TRBD2,TRBJ2-1,TGCGCCAGCAGCCGAGGGGACTACTCCTACAATGAGCAGTTCTTC,CASSRGDYSYNEQFF